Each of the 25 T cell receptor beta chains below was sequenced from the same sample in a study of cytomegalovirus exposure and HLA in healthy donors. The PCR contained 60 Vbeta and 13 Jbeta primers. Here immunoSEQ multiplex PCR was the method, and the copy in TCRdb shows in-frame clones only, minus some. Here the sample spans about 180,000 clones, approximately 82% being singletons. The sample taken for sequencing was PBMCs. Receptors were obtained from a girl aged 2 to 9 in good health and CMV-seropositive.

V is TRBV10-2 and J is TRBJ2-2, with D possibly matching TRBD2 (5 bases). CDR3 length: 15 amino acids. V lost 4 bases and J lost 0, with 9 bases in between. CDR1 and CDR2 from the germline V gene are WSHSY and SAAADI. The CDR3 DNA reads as TGCGCCAGCAGTGTTGCTAGCTCGAACACCGGGGAGCTGTTTTTT. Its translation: CASSVASSNTGELFF.

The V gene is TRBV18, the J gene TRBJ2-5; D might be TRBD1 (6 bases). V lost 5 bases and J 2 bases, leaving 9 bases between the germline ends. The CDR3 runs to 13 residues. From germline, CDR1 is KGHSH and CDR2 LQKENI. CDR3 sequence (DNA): TGTGCCAGCTCAAGGGGGTTACAAGAGACCCAGTACTTC. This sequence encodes CASSRGLQETQYF. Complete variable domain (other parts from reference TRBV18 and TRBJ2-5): NAGVMQNPRHLVRRRGQEARLRCSPMKGHSHVYWYRQLPEEGLKFMVYLQKENIIDESGMPKERFSAEFPKEGPSILRIQQVVRGDSAAYFCASSRGLQETQYFGPGTRLLVL.

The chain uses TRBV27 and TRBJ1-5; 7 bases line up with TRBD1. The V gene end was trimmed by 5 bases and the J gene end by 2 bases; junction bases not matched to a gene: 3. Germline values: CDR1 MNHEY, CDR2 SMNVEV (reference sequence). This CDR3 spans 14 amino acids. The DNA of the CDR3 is TGTGCCAGCAGTCCAGACAGGGGCAATCAGCCCCAGCATTTT. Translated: CASSPDRGNQPQHF.

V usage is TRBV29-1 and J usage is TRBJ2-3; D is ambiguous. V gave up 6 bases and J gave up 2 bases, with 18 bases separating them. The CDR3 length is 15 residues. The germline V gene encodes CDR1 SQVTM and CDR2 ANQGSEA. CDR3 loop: CSVDIPPGPTDTQYF. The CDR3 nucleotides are TGCAGCGTCGATATTCCCCCAGGCCCCACAGATACGCAGTATTTT.

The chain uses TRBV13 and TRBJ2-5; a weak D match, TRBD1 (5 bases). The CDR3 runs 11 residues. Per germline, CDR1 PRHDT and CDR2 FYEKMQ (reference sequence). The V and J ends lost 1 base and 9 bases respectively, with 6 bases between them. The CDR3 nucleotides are TGTGCCAGCAGCTTAGTGGGGCCCCAGTACTTC. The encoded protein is CASSLVGPQYF. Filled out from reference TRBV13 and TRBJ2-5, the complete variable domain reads AAGVIQSPRHLIKEKRETATLKCYPIPRHDTVYWYQQGPGQDPQFLISFYEKMQSDKGSIPDRFSAQQFSDYHSELNMSSLELGDSALYFCASSLVGPQYFGPGTRLLVL.

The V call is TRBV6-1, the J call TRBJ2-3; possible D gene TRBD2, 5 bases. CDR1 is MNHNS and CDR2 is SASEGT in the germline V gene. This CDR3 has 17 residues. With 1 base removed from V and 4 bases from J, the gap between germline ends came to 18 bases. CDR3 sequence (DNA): TGTGCCAGCAGTGAAGGGGAGTCACGGGTAGGGCCAGATACGCAGTATTTT. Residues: CASSEGESRVGPDTQYF.

The CDR3 nucleotides read TGTGCCAGCAGTCGCCCCTTCTTCCAGGGACAATCTGGAAACACCATATATTTT. Protein: CASSRPFFQGQSGNTIYF. V gene TRBV28 combines with J gene TRBJ1-3, with D perhaps TRBD1 (6 bases). The V and J ends lost 5 bases and 1 base respectively, with 21 bases between them. CDR1 MDHEN and CDR2 SYDVKM come from the germline V gene. The CDR3 contains 18 residues.

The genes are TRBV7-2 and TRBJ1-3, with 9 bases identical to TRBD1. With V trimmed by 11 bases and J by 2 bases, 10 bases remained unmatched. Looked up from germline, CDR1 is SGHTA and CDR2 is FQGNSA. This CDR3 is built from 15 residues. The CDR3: CASQRDRVAGNTIYF. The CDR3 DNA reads TGTGCCTCCCAACGGGACAGGGTTGCTGGAAACACCATATATTTT.

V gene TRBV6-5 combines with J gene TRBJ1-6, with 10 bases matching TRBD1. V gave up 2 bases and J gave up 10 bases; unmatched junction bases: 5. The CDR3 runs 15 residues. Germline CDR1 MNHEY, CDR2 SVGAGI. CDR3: CASSYGTGVVSPLHF. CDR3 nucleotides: TGTGCCAGCAGTTACGGGACAGGGGTGGTGTCACCCCTCCACTTT.

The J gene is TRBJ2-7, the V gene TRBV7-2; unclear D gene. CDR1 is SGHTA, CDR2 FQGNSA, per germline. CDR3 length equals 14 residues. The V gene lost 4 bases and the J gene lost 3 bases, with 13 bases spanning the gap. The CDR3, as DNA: TGTGCCAGCAGCTCGTTTGGGCAGAACTACGAGCAGTACTTC. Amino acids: CASSSFGQNYEQYF.

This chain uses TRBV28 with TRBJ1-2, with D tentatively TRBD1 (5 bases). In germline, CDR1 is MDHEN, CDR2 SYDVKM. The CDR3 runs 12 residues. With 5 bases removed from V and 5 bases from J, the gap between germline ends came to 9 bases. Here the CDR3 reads CASSTDSYGYTF. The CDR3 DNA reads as TGTGCCAGCAGTACCGACAGTTATGGCTACACCTTC.

The chain's CDR3 is CASSISNSFMNTEAFF. The CDR3 coding sequence is TGTGCCAGTAGTATATCGAACAGCTTCATGAACACTGAAGCTTTCTTT. This chain links TRBV19 with TRBJ1-1, with D uncertain. Germline V gene data show CDR1 as LNHDA and CDR2 as SQIVND (reference sequence). The CDR3 has 16 residues. Between the trimmed V and J ends, which lost 2 bases and 0 bases, there was a span of 13 bases.

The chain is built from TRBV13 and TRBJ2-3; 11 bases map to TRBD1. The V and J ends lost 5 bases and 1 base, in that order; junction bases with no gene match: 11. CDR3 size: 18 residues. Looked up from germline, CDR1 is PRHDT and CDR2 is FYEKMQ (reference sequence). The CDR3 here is CASSPPGGTGGGTDTQYF. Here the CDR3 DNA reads TGTGCCAGCAGCCCTCCAGGGGGGACAGGGGGTGGCACAGATACGCAGTATTTT.

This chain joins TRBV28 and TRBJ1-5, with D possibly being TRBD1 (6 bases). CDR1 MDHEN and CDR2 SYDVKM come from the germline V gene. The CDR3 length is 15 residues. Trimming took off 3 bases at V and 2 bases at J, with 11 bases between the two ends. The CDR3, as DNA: TGTGCCAGCAGTTTTGGGGACACACGCAATCAGCCCCAGCATTTT. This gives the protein CASSFGDTRNQPQHF.

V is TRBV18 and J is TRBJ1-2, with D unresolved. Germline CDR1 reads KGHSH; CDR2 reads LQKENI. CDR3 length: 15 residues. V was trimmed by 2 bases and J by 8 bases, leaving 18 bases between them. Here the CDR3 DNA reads TGTGCCAGCTCACCAGTTTCCGGCCTTTCGGAGGGCTACACCTTC. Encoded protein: CASSPVSGLSEGYTF.

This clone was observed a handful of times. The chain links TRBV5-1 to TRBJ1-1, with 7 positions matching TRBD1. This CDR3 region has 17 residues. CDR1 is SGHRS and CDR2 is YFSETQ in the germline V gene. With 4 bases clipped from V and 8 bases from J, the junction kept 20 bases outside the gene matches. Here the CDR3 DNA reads TGCGCCAGCAGCCTGGACCCCGGGACAGACCTCCTAGGGGAAGCTTTCTTT. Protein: CASSLDPGTDLLGEAFF.

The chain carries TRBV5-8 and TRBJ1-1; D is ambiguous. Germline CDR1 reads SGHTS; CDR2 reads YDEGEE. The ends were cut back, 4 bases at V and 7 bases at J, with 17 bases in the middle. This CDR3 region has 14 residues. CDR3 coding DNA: TGTGCCAGCAGCCGACTATTAGTCCCTGATGAAGCTTTCTTT. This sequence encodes CASSRLLVPDEAFF.

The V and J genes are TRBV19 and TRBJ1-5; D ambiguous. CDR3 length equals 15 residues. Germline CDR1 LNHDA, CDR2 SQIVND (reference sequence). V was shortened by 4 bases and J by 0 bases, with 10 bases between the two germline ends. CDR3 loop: CASSTGLYSNQPQHF. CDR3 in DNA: TGTGCCAGTAGTACAGGATTGTATAGCAATCAGCCCCAGCATTTT.

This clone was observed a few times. Here the CDR3 DNA reads TGTGCCACCAGCAGAGATGTCGCAGTTTCCTACGAGCAGTACTTC. This sequence encodes CATSRDVAVSYEQYF. The chain is built from TRBV15 and TRBJ2-7; D gene ambiguous. V lost 0 bases and J lost 1, with 10 bases in between. The CDR3 is made up of 15 amino acids. Per the germline V gene, CDR1 is LNHNV and CDR2 is YYDKDF (reference sequence).

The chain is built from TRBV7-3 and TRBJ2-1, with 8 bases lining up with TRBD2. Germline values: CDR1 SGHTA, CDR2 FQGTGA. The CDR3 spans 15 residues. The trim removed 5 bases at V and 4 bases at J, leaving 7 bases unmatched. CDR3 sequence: CASSAAGTSYNEQFF. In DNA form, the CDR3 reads TGTGCCAGCAGCGCCGCCGGGACTAGTTACAATGAGCAGTTCTTC.

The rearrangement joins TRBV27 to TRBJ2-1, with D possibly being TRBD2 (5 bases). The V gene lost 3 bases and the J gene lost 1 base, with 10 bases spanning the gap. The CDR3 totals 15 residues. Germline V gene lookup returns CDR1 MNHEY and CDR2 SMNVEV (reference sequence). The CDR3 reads CASSFAGISYNEQFF. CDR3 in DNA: TGTGCCAGCAGTTTCGCGGGTATTTCCTACAATGAGCAGTTCTTC.

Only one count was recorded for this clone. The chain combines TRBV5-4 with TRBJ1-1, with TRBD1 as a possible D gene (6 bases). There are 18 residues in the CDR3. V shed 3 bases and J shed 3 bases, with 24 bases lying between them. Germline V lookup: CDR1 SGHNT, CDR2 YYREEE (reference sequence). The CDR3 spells CASSSMGGGLVVDTEAFF. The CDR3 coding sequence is TGTGCCAGCAGCTCGATGGGAGGGGGATTAGTTGTGGACACTGAAGCTTTCTTT. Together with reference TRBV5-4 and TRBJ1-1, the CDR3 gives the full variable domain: ETGVTQSPTHLIKTRGQQVTLRCSSQSGHNTVSWYQQALGQGPQFIFQYYREEENGRGNFPPRFSGLQFPNYSSELNVNALELDDSALYLCASSSMGGGLVVDTEAFFGQGTRLTVV.

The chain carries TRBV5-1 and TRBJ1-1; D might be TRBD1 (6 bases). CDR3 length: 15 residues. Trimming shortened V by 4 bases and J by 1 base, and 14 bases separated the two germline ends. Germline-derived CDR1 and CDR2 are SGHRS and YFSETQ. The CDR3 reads CASSPAPGQNTEAFF. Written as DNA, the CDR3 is TGCGCCAGCAGCCCCGCACCGGGACAGAACACTGAAGCTTTCTTT.

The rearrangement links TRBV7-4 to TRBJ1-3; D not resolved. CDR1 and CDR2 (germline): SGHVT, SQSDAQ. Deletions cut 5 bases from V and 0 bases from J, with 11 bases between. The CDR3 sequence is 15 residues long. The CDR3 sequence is CASSTTRNSGNTIYF. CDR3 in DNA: TGTGCCAGCAGCACGACACGCAACTCTGGAAACACCATATATTTT.

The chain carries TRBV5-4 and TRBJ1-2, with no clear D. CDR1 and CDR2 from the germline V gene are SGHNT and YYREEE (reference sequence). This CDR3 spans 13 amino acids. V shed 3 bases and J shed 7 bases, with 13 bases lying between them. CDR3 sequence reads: CASSSLSPGGYTF. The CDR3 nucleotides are TGTGCCAGCAGCTCGCTGAGCCCTGGTGGCTACACCTTC.